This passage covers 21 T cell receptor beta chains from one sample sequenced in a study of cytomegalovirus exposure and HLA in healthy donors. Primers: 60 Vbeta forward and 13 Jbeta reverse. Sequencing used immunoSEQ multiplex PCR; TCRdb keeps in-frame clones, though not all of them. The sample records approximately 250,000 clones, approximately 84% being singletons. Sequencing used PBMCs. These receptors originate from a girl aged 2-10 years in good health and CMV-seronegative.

The CDR3 spells CASSPGHLYGYTF. CDR3 DNA: TGTGCCAGCAGTCCGGGACACCTCTATGGCTACACCTTC. The chain links TRBV27 to TRBJ1-2, with D possibly TRBD1 on 6 matching bases. Trimming shortened V by 5 bases and J by 4 bases, and 11 bases separated the two germline ends. This CDR3 comprises 13 residues. CDR1 and CDR2 from the germline V gene are MNHEY and SMNVEV (reference sequence).

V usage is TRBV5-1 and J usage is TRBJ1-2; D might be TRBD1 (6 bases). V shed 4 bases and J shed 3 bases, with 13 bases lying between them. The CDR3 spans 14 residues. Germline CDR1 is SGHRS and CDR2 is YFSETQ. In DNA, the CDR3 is TGCGCCAGCAGCCCGATACAGGGCCACTATGGCTACACCTTC. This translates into CASSPIQGHYGYTF.

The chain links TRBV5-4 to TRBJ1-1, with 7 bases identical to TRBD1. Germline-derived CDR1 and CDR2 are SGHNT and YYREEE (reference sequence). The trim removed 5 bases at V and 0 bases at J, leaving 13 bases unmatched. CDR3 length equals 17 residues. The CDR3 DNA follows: TGTGCCAGCAGAAATGGTGCAGGGGGTTCCATGAACACTGAAGCTTTCTTT. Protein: CASRNGAGGSMNTEAFF.

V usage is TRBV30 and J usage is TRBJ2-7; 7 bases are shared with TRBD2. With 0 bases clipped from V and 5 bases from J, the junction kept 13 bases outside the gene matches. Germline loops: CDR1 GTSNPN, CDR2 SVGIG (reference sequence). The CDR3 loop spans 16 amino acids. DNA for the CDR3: TGTGCCTGGAGTGTAATCTTTTTGGGAGGGATCCACGAGCAGTACTTC. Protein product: CAWSVIFLGGIHEQYF.

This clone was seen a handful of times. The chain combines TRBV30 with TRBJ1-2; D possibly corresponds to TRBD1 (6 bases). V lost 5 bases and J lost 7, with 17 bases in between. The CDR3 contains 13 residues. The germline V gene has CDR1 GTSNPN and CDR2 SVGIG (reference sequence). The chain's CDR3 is CAWLQGLLSGYTF. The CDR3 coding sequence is TGTGCCTGGCTTCAGGGGCTATTAAGTGGCTACACCTTC.

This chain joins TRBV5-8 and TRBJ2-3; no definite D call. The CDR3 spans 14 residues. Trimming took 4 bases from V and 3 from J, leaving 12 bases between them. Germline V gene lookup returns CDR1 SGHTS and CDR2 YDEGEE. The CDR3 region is CASSRRQSTDTQYF. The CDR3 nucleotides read TGTGCCAGCAGCCGGCGGCAGTCAACAGATACGCAGTATTTT.

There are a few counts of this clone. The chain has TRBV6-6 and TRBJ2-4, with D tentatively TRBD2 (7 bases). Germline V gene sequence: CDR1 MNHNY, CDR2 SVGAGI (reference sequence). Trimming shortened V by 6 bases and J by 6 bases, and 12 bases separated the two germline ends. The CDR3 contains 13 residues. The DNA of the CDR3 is TGTGCCAGCAGACAGGGAGGGGGAAACATTCAGTACTTC. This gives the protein CASRQGGGNIQYF.

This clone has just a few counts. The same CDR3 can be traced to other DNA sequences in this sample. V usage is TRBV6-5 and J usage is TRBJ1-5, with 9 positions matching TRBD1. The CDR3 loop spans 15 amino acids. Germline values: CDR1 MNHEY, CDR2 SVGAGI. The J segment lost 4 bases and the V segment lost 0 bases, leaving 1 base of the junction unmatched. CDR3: CASSYSGTGNQPQHF. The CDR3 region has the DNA TGTGCCAGCAGTTACTCCGGGACAGGGAATCAGCCCCAGCATTTT.

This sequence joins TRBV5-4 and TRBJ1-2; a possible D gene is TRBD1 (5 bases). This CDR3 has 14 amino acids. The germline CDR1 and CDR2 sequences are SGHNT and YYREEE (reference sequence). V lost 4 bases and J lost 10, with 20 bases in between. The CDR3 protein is CASSDWDSRQVYTF. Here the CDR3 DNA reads TGTGCCAGCAGCGATTGGGACTCCCGTCAAGTCTACACCTTC.

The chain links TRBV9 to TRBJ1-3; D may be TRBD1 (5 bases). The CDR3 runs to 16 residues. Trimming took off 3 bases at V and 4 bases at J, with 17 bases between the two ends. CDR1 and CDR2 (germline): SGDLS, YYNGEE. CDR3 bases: TGTGCCAGCAGCGACCGGGGCCTGCGGGACGGAAACACCATATATTTT. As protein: CASSDRGLRDGNTIYF. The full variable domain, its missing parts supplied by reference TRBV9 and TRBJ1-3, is DSGVTQTPKHLITATGQRVTLRCSPRSGDLSVYWYQQSLDQGLQFLIQYYNGEERAKGNILERFSAQQFPDLHSELNLSSLELGDSALYFCASSDRGLRDGNTIYFGEGSWLTVV.

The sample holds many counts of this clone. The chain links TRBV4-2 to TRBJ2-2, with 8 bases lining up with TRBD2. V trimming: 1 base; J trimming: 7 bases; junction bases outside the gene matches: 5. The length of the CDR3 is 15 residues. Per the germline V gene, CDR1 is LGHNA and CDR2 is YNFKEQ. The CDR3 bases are TGTGCCAGCAGCCAAGCAGCGGGGGTTGGCGGGGAGCTGTTTTTT. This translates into CASSQAAGVGGELFF.

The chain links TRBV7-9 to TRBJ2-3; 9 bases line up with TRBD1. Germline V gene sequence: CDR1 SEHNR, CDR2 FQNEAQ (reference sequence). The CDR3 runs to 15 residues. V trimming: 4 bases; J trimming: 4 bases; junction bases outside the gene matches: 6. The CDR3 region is CASSSGTGLSDTQYF. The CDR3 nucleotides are TGTGCCAGCAGCTCCGGGACAGGGCTGTCAGATACGCAGTATTTT.

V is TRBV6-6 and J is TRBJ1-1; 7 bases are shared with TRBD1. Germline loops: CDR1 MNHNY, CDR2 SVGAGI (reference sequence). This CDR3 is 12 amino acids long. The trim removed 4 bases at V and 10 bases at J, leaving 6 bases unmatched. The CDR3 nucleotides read TGTGCCAGCAGTTTCGACAGGGATGGAGCTTTCTTT. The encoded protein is CASSFDRDGAFF.

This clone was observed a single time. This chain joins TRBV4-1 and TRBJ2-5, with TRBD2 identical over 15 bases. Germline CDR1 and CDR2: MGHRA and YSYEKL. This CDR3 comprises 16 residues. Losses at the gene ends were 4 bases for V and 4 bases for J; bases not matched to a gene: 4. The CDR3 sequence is CASSPGLAGGPETQYF. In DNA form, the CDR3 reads TGCGCCAGCAGCCCTGGACTAGCGGGGGGGCCAGAGACCCAGTACTTC.

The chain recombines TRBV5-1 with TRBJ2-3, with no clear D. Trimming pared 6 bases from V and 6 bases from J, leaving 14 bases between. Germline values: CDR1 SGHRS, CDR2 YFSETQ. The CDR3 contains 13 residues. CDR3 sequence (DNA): TGCGCCAGCACTCCGTTAGCCGAGGATACGCAGTATTTT. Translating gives CASTPLAEDTQYF.

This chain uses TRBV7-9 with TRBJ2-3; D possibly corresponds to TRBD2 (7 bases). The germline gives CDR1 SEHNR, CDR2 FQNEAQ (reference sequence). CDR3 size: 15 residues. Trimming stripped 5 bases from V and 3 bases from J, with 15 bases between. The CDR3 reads CASSPRGAVTDTQYF. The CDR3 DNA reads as TGTGCCAGCAGCCCTCGGGGGGCGGTGACAGATACGCAGTATTTT.

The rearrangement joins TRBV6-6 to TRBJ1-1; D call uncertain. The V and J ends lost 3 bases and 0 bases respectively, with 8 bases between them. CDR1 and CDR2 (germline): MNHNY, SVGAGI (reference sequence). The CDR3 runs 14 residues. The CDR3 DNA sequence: TGTGCCAGCAGTTATATCGAGGTGAACACTGAAGCTTTCTTT. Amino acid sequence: CASSYIEVNTEAFF.

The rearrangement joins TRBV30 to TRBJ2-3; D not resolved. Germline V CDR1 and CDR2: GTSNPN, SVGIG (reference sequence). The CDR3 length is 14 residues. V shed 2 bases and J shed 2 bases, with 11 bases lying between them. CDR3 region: CAWSKLYYTDTQYF. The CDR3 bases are TGTGCCTGGAGTAAACTTTACTACACAGATACGCAGTATTTT.

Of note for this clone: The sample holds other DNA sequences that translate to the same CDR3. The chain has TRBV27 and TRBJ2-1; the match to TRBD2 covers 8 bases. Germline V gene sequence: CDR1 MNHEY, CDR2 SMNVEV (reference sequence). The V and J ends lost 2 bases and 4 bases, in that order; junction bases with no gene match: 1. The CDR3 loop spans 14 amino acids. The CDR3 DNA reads TGTGCCAGCAGTTTAGCGGGGGGATACAATGAGCAGTTCTTC. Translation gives CASSLAGGYNEQFF.

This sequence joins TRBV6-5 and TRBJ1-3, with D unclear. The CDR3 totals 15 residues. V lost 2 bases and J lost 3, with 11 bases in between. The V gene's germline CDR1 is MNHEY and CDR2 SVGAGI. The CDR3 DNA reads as TGTGCCAGCAGTTACACACAGAATCGTGGAAACACCATATATTTT. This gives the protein CASSYTQNRGNTIYF.

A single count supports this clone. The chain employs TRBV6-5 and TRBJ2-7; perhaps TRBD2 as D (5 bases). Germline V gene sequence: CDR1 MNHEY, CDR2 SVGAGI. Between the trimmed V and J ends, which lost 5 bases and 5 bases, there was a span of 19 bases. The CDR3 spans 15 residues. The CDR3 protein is CASSIVAGLPNEQYF. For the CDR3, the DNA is TGTGCCAGCAGTATCGTCGCGGGTCTTCCTAACGAGCAGTACTTC.